This T cell receptor beta chain was obtained from a study of a mutant IDH1 vaccine in newly diagnosed glioma. Looking at the study overall: The vaccination schedule gave patients eight doses in weeks 1, 3, 5, 7, 11, 15, 19 and 23. Vaccines began 4-6 weeks after radiotherapy alone, or with temozolomide cycles.

Note on this clone: As yet, its antigen is unknown.

Time point reported: week 11, during vaccination. Topical imiquimod accompanied each vaccine dose, which consisted of 300 ug of mutant IDH1 20-mer peptide. The germline gives CDR1 MNHEY, CDR2 SMNVEV (reference sequence). This CDR3 is 12 amino acids long. With 9 bases clipped from V and 7 bases from J, the junction kept 9 bases outside the gene matches. TCRdb keeps only in-frame clones here, not all; method: immunoSEQ multiplex PCR. This table holds about 40,000 clones, less than 90% found once. The source of this sequence is a man aged 40-55 years with glioma. The chain couples TRBV27 to TRBJ2-7, with 7 positions matching TRBD1. This sample comprised PBMCs, obtained from a glioma patient whose treatment included an IDH1 peptide vaccine. The CDR3, as DNA: TGTGCCAGGGAACAGGGGATGGGTGAGCAGTACTTC. Encoded protein: CAREQGMGEQYF.